One T cell receptor beta chain is described in this entry. Its specificity is not known. Germline-derived CDR1 and CDR2 are SGDLS and YYNGEE. The ends lost 0 bases at V and 2 bases at J; junction bases unmatched: 4. The length of the CDR3 is 15 residues. The data belong to a study of T cells after posttransplantation cyclophosphamide. The study's findings and limits: Tissue-infiltrating T cells from skin or gut overlapped little with blood T cells.

Clones were sequenced by immunoSEQ multiplex PCR, and TCRdb holds only the in-frame ones, with some missing. The table records about 30,000 clones without singletons, the ten largest covering approximately 2.6%. V gene TRBV9 combines with J gene TRBJ2-7; 8 bases are a match to TRBD2. This receptor was identified in an older woman in good health, CMV-negative, and a related stem cell transplant donor. Sequences were obtained from PBMCs. CDR3 amino acids: CASSVGGRSPYEQYF. In DNA form, the CDR3 reads TGTGCCAGCAGCGTAGGCGGGAGGTCCCCCTACGAGCAGTACTTC. Using reference TRBV9 and TRBJ2-7 for the parts outside the CDR3, the full variable domain is DSGVTQTPKHLITATGQRVTLRCSPRSGDLSVYWYQQSLDQGLQFLIQYYNGEERAKGNILERFSAQQFPDLHSELNLSSLELGDSALYFCASSVGGRSPYEQYFGPGTRLTVT.